Here is one TCR beta chain with its context. Its antigen is not known. This sample is part of a study of cytomegalovirus exposure and HLA in healthy donors. Study-wide points: Association of a missense DCLRE1C variant with TCR beta V- and J-gene trimming was reported in a later analysis. Available immune exposure information covered CMV serostatus only.

The germline V gene has CDR1 LGHNA and CDR2 YNFKEQ. The V end was cut by 0 bases, the J end by 0 bases, with 9 bases between. CDR3 length: 15 residues. Amplification used 60 Vbeta primers and 13 Jbeta primers. The data were produced by immunoSEQ multiplex PCR, yet TCRdb's version contains in-frame clones alone and is incomplete. The sample consists of around 130,000 clones, 70% to 85% of them appearing once. The sample consisted of PBMCs. The TCR sequence derives from a boy aged 5-17 years in good health and CMV-seronegative. The chain is built from TRBV4-2 and TRBJ2-7, with TRBD2 as a possible D gene (6 bases). The CDR3 loop reads CASSQDLASSYEQYF. CDR3 nucleotide sequence: TGTGCCAGCAGCCAAGATCTAGCGAGCTCCTACGAGCAGTACTTC.